The present TCR beta chain was sequenced within a study of shared clonotypes between healthy human individuals (dated by TCRdb to 2019 to 2021). At the level of the whole study: Three men and two women, aged 18 to 49 years, made up the cohort. Leukapheresis yielded between about 0.94 and 9.5 billion PBMCs per donor. To estimate repertoire size and how much clonotypes are shared between individuals, the study performed deep sequencing of blood TCR repertoires from a handful of healthy adults. For each donor, CD4 naive and CD4 memory were each given three plates, CD8 naive was given two plates, and CD8 memory was given one plate. Libraries were prepared and TCR repertoires were sequenced by different laboratories using diverse techniques, in order to increase sequencing depth and limit assay-specific biases.

Results and caveats for the whole study, not just this receptor: Only blood was sampled, and tissue TCR repertoires likely differ from those in blood. Compared with non-shared clonotypes, the clonotypes found in all four sorted-subset donors had higher generation probabilities. The small number of donors limited the genetic and exposure-history diversity represented. Based on pairwise subsampling, the degree of clonotype sharing among donors was expected to be affected by sequencing depth. Rarefaction of sorted-subset datasets indicated incomplete sequencing despite the large sequencing depth. Larger estimated clonotype richness was generally found for naive subsets than for memory subsets. Across a few donors, 4.5% to 6.5% of naive CD4, roughly 3.3% of naive CD8, roughly 2.3% of memory CD4, and 0.4% of memory CD8 clonotypes were shared.

Using the deep immunoSEQ assay, TCR CDR3 regions were amplified from genomic DNA by multiplex PCR. Extracted genomic DNA from each cell subset was distributed evenly across all wells of several immunoSEQ 96-well plates, and each plate was treated as a replicate. For sorted subsets, each replicate PCR was loaded with around 200 ng genomic DNA, equivalent to 25,000 to 30,000 T cell genomes. Purified libraries were quantified with a Qubit 3.0 fluorometer, sized on a Bioanalyzer 2100, and re-quantified with the KAPA Library Quantification kit. A separate single-read 150-cycle Illumina NextSeq 550 flow cell was used to sequence each immunoSEQ 96-well plate. The authors' analysis ran thus. Because the immunoSEQ output held only junctional sequences and lacked quality scores, the filtering could not match the filtering applied to full-length reads. To assign V/J genes and CDR3, sequences were annotated against IMGT germline references using PyIR, a Python wrapper for IgBLAST v1.9. Reads were removed for weak V/J assignments (E-value above 1e-6), missing CDR3, stop codons, out-of-frame junctions, or ambiguous translated residues. V3J clonotypes were defined as sequences sharing the same inferred V gene, J gene, and CDR3 amino acid sequence. To compute the percentage overlap between repertoires, the number of shared unique clonotypes was divided by the size of the smaller repertoire. Three approaches were used to assess repertoire richness: RTK rarefaction, the Chao1 estimator, and Recon v2.1 estimates of unobserved clonotypes. Generation probabilities for all TCRbeta clonotypes obtained by the gDNA method from a handful of donors were computed using OLGA. As stored in TCRdb, this immuneACCESS dataset retains in-frame rearrangements with V and J assigned. A fraction of the clones does not appear; measured against another copy, unresolved V genes explain less than half of the discrepancy, and the remainder lacks a known reason. The V and J calls and clone size are taken from that table; D and trimming were inferred from the DNA. A total of around 2,000,000 clones appear in this sample, roughly 94% of them only once. The ten largest clones add up to about 1.1% of the sample.

A remark on this clone: There is no known antigen for this receptor. No quality values exist for individual bases; no much larger clone is one base distant.

CD8 naive samples consisted of CD45RO-negative cells that were positively selected for CCR7, yielding a CD45RA+CCR7+ population without TemRA cells. The donors were healthy, HIV-negative adults who had no recently reported acute infections or vaccinations. Only Caucasian adults living in Nashville, Tennessee, USA were represented among the donors. Blood was collected by leukapheresis, and PBMCs were isolated by Ficoll-Histopaque density gradient centrifugation and then cryopreserved in liquid nitrogen vapor phase. Analytical flow cytometry was used to check the purity and quantity of every magnetically sorted T cell population. Genomic DNA was isolated from each sorted fraction and quantified by UV absorbance on a Nanodrop 2000c. Per the germline V gene, SGHDT is the CDR1 and YYEEEE is the CDR2. Including cysteine and phenylalanine, the CDR3 has 14 amino acids. Of the read, only the CDR3 DNA is kept; its 42 bases are in frame from base 1. V ends up 3 bases short and J 8 bases short, with an unmatched junction base count of 7.

This TCR came from a man aged 18 to 29 in good health. Material for sequencing was naive CD8+ T cells sorted from blood. The cell subset or site label for this specimen denotes: CD45RA+CCR7+. The chain uses TRBV5-6 and TRBJ2-1; 8 bases in the middle match TRBD2. CDR3 sequence: CASSSGLARDEQFF. The sequenced DNA: TGTGCCAGCAGCTCCGGACTAGCTCGGGATGAGCAGTTCTTC.